Following are 17 T cell receptor beta chains from one sample sequenced in a study of CD8+ T cells in alopecia areata (dated by TCRdb to the late 2010s). Library generation was performed with the immunoSEQ multiplex PCR assay. RNA was extracted from all samples and reverse transcribed into cDNA, which served as template for TCR sequencing. TCRdb limited this immuneACCESS table to in-frame rearrangements with V and J called. A share of clones is missing; checked studies link under half to unresolved V genes, and the rest is unexplained. This sample lists approximately 150,000 clones; about 87% were detected once. The ten largest clones take up about 15% of the sample. Interpreted using the paper, the time point label stands for: baseline before oral tofacitinib. Here the sequenced sample was CD8+ T cells sorted from blood, taken at week 0. The receptors come from a human donor with alopecia areata.

This clone turned up a few times. The V call is TRBV2, the J call TRBJ2-7; tentatively, D is TRBD1 or TRBD2 (5 bases each). V was pared by 10 bases and J by 1 base, with 14 bases between. CDR1 and CDR2 (germline): SNHLY, FYNNEI. The CDR3 is made up of 13 amino acids. The CDR3, as DNA: TGTGCCAAAACTCGGGACGGATCCTACGAGCAGTACTTC. Encoded protein: CAKTRDGSYEQYF.

This sequence joins TRBV4-1 and TRBJ2-1; no clear D gene. The germline CDR1 and CDR2 sequences are MGHRA and YSYEKL. V was trimmed by 2 bases and J by 8 bases, leaving 7 bases between them. The CDR3 loop spans 12 amino acids. The CDR3 sequence: CASSQRVDEQFF. In DNA, the CDR3 is TGCGCCAGCAGCCAACGAGTTGATGAGCAGTTCTTC.

J is TRBJ1-2 and V is TRBV29-1; maybe TRBD1 (5 bases). V lost 7 bases to trimming and J lost 8 bases, with 17 bases between them. This CDR3 is built from 12 residues. Germline V gives CDR1 SQVTM, CDR2 ANQGSEA. CDR3 sequence reads: CSDKSDTVGYTF. The CDR3 DNA reads as TGCAGCGACAAATCGGACACAGTCGGCTACACCTTC.

This chain joins TRBV7-9 and TRBJ2-3; either TRBD1 or TRBD2 may supply D (6 bases each). The V and J ends lost 0 bases and 3 bases respectively, with 13 bases between them. The CDR3 loop spans 16 amino acids. CDR1 is SEHNR and CDR2 is FQNEAQ in the germline V gene (reference sequence). The CDR3: CASSLAREGGTDTQYF. In DNA form, the CDR3 reads TGTGCCAGCAGCTTAGCGCGCGAAGGGGGGACAGATACGCAGTATTTT.

The gene calls are TRBV6-4 and TRBJ2-1; D call uncertain. The CDR3 consists of 15 residues. Germline V CDR1 and CDR2: MRHNA, SNTAGT. The V end lost 0 bases, the J end lost 5 bases, and 11 bases lay between the germline ends. The CDR3 reads CASSDSSRNDNEQFF. CDR3 bases: TGTGCCAGCAGTGACTCATCCAGAAATGACAATGAGCAGTTCTTC.

The rearrangement links TRBV7-9 to TRBJ2-5; D remains unclear. Germline loops: CDR1 SEHNR, CDR2 FQNEAQ (reference sequence). Trimming took off 5 bases at V and 5 bases at J, with 15 bases between the two ends. This CDR3 contains 14 residues. The CDR3 here is CASSVTHPGETQYF. The CDR3 coding sequence is TGTGCCAGCAGCGTAACCCACCCCGGGGAGACCCAGTACTTC.

J is TRBJ1-2 and V is TRBV7-9; 7 bases are a match to TRBD1. V was pared by 5 bases and J by 6 bases, with 12 bases of the junction left unmatched. Germline CDR1 is SEHNR and CDR2 is FQNEAQ (reference sequence). CDR3 length: 15 amino acids. This CDR3 is CASSPKYDRVHGYTF. The CDR3 DNA follows: TGTGCCAGCAGCCCCAAATATGACAGGGTTCATGGCTACACCTTC.

The chain links TRBV4-1 to TRBJ2-1; 9 nucleotides agree with TRBD1. V lost 0 bases to trimming and J lost 8 bases; unmatched junction nucleotides: 5. Germline V gene lookup returns CDR1 MGHRA and CDR2 YSYEKL. This CDR3 contains 15 residues. CDR3 protein: CASSQEYRGRYEQFF. The CDR3 nucleotides are TGCGCCAGCAGCCAAGAATACAGGGGGCGGTATGAGCAGTTCTTC.

The genes are TRBV11-3 and TRBJ2-2; D unresolved. The germline CDR1 and CDR2 sequences are SGHNT and YENEEA. There are 14 residues in the CDR3. V was pared by 4 bases and J by 0 bases, with 6 bases between. Here the CDR3 reads CASSYIANTGELFF. CDR3 in DNA: TGTGCCAGCAGCTACATTGCGAACACCGGGGAGCTGTTTTTT.

The chain has TRBV14 and TRBJ2-2; 7 bases line up with TRBD1. Germline V gene data show CDR1 as SGHDN and CDR2 as FVKESK. Germline trimming cut 3 bases from V and 0 bases from J; bases unmatched to any gene: 1. The CDR3 length is 15 residues. The CDR3 reads CASSHQGANTGELFF. Here the CDR3 DNA reads TGTGCCAGCAGCCATCAGGGGGCGAACACCGGGGAGCTGTTTTTT.

J is TRBJ2-7 and V is TRBV4-1; D not certain. The germline V and J ends were trimmed by 0 bases and 5 bases, with 11 bases remaining between them. Germline V gene sequence: CDR1 MGHRA, CDR2 YSYEKL. The CDR3 totals 14 residues. The CDR3 sequence: CASSQDGLRNEQYF. DNA for the CDR3: TGCGCCAGCAGCCAAGACGGGTTGCGAAACGAGCAGTACTTC.

As concerns this clone: This sample also contains other DNA sequences that code for the same CDR3. This chain joins TRBV5-6 and TRBJ2-7; D remains ambiguous. V gave up 0 bases and J gave up 4 bases, with 5 bases separating them. Germline CDR1 is SGHDT and CDR2 is YYEEEE. The CDR3 covers 12 residues. The CDR3 nucleotides read TGTGCCAGCAGCTTGGTGAGTTACGAGCAGTACTTC. The encoded protein is CASSLVSYEQYF. Filled out from reference TRBV5-6 and TRBJ2-7, the complete variable domain reads DAGVTQSPTHLIKTRGQQVTLRCSPKSGHDTVSWYQQALGQGPQFIFQYYEEEERQRGNFPDRFSGHQFPNYSSELNVNALLLGDSALYLCASSLVSYEQYFGPGTRLTVT.

This clone turned up a few times. The rearrangement joins TRBV2 to TRBJ2-5; 9 bases fit TRBD1. The V gene's germline CDR1 is SNHLY and CDR2 FYNNEI. CDR3 length equals 15 residues. Trimming cost V 6 bases and J 5 bases; bases outside gene matches: 10. CDR3 region: CASSPQGADGETQYF. The DNA of the CDR3 is TGTGCCAGCAGCCCACAGGGGGCTGATGGTGAGACCCAGTACTTC.

The gene calls are TRBV29-1 and TRBJ2-7, with TRBD1 identical over 10 bases. Germline V lookup: CDR1 SQVTM, CDR2 ANQGSEA. J gave up 3 bases and V 5 bases, and 4 bases lay outside the gene matches. This CDR3 is built from 13 residues. CDR3 DNA: TGCAGCGTTATGACAGGGGGCGACTACGAGCAGTACTTC. Encoded protein: CSVMTGGDYEQYF.

The V call is TRBV10-3, the J call TRBJ2-7; D not certain. Germline V gene lookup returns CDR1 ENHRY and CDR2 SYGVKD. CDR3 length: 12 amino acids. The V end was cut by 0 bases, the J end by 4 bases, with 4 bases between. In DNA, the CDR3 is TGTGCCATCAGTGAGTCTCAGTACGAGCAGTACTTC. It is translated as CAISESQYEQYF.

V gene TRBV30 combines with J gene TRBJ2-2; D is possibly TRBD1 (5 bases). CDR3 size: 14 residues. V dropped 0 bases and J dropped 0 bases, with 5 bases sitting between them. CDR1 and CDR2 (germline): GTSNPN, SVGIG (reference sequence). The CDR3 nucleotides are TGTGCCTGGAGTGTGACAGCGAACACCGGGGAGCTGTTTTTT. Residues: CAWSVTANTGELFF. Drawing the rest from reference TRBV30 and TRBJ2-2, the complete variable domain is SQTIHQWPATLVQPVGSPLSLECTVEGTSNPNLYWYRQAAGRGLQLLFYSVGIGQISSEVPQNLSASRPQDRQFILSSKKLLLSDSGFYLCAWSVTANTGELFFGEGSRLTVL.

The rearrangement uses TRBV28 and TRBJ2-7; 9 bases match TRBD1. The trim removed 3 bases at V and 3 bases at J, leaving 3 bases unmatched. The length of the CDR3 is 14 residues. Germline loops: CDR1 MDHEN, CDR2 SYDVKM. The CDR3 bases are TGTGCCAGCAGTTTCCCGGGACAGGGCTACGAGCAGTACTTC. Translated: CASSFPGQGYEQYF.